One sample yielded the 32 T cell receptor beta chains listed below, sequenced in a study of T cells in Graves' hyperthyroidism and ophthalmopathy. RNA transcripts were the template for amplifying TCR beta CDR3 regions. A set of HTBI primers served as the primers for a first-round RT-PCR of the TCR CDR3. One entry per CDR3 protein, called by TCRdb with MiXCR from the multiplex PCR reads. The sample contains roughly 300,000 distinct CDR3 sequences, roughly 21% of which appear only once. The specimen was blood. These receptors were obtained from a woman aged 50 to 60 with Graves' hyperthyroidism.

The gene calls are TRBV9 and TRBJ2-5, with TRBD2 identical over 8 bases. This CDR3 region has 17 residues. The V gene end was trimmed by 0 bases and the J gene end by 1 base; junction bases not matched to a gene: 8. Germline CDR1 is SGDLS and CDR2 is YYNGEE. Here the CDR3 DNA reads TGTGCCAGCAGCGTAGACCCCCCGGGGGGGAGCCAAGAGACCCAGTACTTC. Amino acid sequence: CASSVDPPGGSQETQYF.

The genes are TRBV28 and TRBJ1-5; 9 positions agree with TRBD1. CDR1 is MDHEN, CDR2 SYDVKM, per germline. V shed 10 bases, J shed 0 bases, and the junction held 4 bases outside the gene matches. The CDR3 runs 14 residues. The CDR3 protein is CATGDRDSNQPQHF. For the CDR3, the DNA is TGTGCCACCGGGGACAGGGATAGCAATCAGCCCCAGCATTTT.

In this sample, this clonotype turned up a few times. CDR3 region: CASSMRQAHQPQHF. The CDR3 nucleotides read TGTGCCAGCAGTATGCGACAGGCACATCAGCCCCAGCATTTT. The chain recombines TRBV12-3 or TRBV12-4 with TRBJ1-5; tentatively, D is TRBD1 (6 bases). Trimming stripped 5 bases from V and 5 bases from J, with 13 bases between. The CDR3 spans 14 residues.

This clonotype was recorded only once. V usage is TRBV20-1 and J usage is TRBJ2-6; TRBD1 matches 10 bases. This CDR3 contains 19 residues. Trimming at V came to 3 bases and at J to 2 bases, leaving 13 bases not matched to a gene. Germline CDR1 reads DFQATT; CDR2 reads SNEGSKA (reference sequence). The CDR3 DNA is TGCAGTGCTAGTCTATCCGTAGGGACAGGGGTTGCTGGGGCCAACGTCCTGACTTTC. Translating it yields CSASLSVGTGVAGANVLTF.

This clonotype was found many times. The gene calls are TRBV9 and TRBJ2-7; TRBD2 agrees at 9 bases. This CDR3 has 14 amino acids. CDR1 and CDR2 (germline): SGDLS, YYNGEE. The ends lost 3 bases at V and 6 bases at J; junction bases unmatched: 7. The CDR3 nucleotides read TGTGCCAGCAGCGCGGAGGCGGGAGGGCCCGAGCAGTACTTC. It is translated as CASSAEAGGPEQYF.

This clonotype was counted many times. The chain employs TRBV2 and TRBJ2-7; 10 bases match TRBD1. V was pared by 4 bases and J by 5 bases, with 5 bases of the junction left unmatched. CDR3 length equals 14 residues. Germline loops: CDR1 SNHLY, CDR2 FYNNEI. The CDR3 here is CASSVDRGTNEQYF. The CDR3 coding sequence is TGTGCCAGCAGTGTGGACAGGGGGACGAACGAGCAGTACTTC.

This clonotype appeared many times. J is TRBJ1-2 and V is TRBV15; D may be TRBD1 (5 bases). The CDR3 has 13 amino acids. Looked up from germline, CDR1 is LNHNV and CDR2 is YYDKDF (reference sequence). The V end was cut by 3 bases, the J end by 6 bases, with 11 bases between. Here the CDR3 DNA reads TGTGCCACCAGCAGTCCGGGACGGCATGGCTACACCTTC. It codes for CATSSPGRHGYTF.

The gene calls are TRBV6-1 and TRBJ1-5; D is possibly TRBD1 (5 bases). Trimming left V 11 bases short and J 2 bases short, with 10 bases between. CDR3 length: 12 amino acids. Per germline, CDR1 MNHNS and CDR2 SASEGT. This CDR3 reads CAAGFGNQPQHF. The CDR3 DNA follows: TGTGCCGCAGGGTTTGGCAATCAGCCCCAGCATTTT.

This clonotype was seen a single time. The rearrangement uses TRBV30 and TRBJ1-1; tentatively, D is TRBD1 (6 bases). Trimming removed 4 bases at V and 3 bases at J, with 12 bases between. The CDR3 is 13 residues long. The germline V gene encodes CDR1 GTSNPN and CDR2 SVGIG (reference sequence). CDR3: CAWNPGAYTEAFF. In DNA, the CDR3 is TGTGCCTGGAATCCAGGGGCTTACACTGAAGCTTTCTTT.

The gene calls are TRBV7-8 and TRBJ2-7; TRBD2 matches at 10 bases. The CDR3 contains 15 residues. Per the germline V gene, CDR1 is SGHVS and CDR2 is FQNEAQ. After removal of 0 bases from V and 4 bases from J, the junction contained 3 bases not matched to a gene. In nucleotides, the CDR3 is TGTGCCAGCAGCTTAGCCGGACTAGCGGCATACGAGCAGTACTTC. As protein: CASSLAGLAAYEQYF.

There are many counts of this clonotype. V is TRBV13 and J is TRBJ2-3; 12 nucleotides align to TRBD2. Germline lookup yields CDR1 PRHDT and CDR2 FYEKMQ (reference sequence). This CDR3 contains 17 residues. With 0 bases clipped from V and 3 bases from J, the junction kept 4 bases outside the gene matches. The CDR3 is CASSLGTSGGRTDTQYF. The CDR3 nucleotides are TGTGCCAGCAGCTTAGGAACTAGCGGGGGGAGGACAGATACGCAGTATTTT.

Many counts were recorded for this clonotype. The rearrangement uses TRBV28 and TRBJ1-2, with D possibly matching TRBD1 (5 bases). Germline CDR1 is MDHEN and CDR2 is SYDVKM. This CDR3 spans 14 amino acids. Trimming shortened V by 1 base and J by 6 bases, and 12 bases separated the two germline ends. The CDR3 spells CASSLSRTRNGYTF. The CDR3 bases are TGTGCCAGCAGTTTATCGAGGACAAGGAATGGCTACACCTTC.

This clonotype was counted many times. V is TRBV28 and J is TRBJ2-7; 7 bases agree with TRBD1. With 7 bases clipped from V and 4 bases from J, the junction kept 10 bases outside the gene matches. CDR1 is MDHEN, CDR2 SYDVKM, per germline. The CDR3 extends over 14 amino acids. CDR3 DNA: TGTGCCAGCACCCTTGGGACAGAAAAATACGAGCAGTACTTC. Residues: CASTLGTEKYEQYF.

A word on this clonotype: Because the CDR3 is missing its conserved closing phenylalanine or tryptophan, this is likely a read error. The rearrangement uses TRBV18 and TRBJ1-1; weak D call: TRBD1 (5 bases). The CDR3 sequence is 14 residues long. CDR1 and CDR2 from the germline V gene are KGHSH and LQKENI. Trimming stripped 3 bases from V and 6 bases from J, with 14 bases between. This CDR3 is CASSPLDGGAEAFS. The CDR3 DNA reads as TGTGCCAGCTCACCCCTGGATGGGGGAGCTGAAGCTTTCTCT.

The CDR3 loop is CASRPEGRSYNEQFF. In DNA, the CDR3 is TGCGCCAGCCGTCCGGAAGGACGTTCCTACAATGAGCAGTTCTTC. The chain links TRBV5-1 to TRBJ2-1; no clear D. Trimming pared 7 bases from V and 1 base from J, leaving 15 bases between. This CDR3 has 15 residues. CDR1 and CDR2 from the germline V gene are SGHRS and YFSETQ.

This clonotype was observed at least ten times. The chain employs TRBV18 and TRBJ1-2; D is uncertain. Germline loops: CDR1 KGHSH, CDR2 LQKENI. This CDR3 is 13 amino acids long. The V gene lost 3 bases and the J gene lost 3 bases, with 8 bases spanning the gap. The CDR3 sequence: CASSPGPYYGYTF. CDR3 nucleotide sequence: TGTGCCAGCTCACCGGGCCCATACTATGGCTACACCTTC.

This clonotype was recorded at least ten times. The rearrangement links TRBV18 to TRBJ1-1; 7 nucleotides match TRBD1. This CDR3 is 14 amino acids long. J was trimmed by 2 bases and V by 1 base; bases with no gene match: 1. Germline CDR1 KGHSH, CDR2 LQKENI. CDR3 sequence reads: CASSPQGANTEAFF. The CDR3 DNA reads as TGTGCCAGCTCACCACAGGGGGCAAACACTGAAGCTTTCTTT. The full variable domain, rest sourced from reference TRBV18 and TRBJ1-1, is NAGVMQNPRHLVRRRGQEARLRCSPMKGHSHVYWYRQLPEEGLKFMVYLQKENIIDESGMPKERFSAEFPKEGPSILRIQQVVRGDSAAYFCASSPQGANTEAFFGQGTRLTVV.

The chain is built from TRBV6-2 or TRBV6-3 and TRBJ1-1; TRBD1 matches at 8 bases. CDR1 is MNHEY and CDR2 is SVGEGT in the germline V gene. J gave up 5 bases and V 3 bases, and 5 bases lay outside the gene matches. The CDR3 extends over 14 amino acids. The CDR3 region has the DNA TGTGCCAGCAGTTATGGACAGGGAGGGACTGAAGCTTTCTTT. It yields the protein CASSYGQGGTEAFF.

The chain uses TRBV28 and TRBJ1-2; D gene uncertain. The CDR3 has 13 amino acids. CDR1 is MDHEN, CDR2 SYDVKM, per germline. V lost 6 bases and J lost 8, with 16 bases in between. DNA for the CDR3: TGTGCCAGCAGGGTAGACACCGGATTGGGCTACACCTTC. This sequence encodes CASRVDTGLGYTF.

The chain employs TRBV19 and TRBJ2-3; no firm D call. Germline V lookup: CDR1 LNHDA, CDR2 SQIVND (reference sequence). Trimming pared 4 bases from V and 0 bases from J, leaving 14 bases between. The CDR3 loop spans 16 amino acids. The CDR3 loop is CASSTRLKSSTDTQYF. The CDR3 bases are TGTGCCAGTAGTACCCGGTTGAAAAGTAGCACAGATACGCAGTATTTT.

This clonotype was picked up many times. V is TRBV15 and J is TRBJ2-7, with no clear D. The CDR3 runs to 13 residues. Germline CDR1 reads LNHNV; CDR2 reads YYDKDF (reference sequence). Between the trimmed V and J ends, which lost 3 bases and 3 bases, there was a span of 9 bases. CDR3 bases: TGTGCCACCAGCAGTTACAGTTACTACGAGCAGTACTTC. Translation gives CATSSYSYYEQYF.

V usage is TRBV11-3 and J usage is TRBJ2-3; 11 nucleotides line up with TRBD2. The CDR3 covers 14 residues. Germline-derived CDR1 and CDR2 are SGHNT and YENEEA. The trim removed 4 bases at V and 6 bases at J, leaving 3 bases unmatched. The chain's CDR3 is CASSSLAGADTQYF. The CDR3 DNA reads TGTGCCAGCAGCTCACTAGCGGGAGCCGATACGCAGTATTTT.

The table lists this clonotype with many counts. The CDR3 here is CASSGQGHYGYTF. The CDR3, as DNA: TGTGCCAGCAGTGGACAGGGTCACTATGGCTACACCTTC. The chain carries TRBV2 and TRBJ1-2; TRBD1 matches at 7 bases. V gave up 4 bases and J gave up 3 bases; unmatched junction bases: 2. There are 13 residues in the CDR3. CDR1 is SNHLY and CDR2 is FYNNEI in the germline V gene.

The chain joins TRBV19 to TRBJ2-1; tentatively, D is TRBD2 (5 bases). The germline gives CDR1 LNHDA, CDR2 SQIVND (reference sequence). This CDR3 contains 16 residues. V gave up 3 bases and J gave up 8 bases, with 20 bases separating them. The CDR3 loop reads CASSIQRLITGDEQFF. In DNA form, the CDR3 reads TGTGCCAGTAGTATCCAGCGACTCATCACCGGGGATGAGCAGTTCTTC.

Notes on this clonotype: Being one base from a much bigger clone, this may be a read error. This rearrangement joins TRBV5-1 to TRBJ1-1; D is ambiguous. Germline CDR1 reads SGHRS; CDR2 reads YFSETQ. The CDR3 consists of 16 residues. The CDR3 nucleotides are TGCGCCGGCAGCTCTGATTCCGGTCTCGGGCGCACTGAAGCTTTCTTT. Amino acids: CAGSSDSGLGRTEAFF.

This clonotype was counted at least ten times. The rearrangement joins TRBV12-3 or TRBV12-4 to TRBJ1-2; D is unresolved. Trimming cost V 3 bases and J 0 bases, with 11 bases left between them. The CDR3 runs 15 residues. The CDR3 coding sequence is TGTGCCAGCAGTTTGGCGCAAATAGCTAACTATGGCTACACCTTC. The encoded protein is CASSLAQIANYGYTF.

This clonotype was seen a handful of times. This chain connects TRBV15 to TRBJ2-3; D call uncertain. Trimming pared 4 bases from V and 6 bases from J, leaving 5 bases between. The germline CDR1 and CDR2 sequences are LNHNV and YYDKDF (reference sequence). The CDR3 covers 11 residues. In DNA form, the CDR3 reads TGTGCCACCAGCACATTGGATACGCAGTATTTT. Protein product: CATSTLDTQYF.

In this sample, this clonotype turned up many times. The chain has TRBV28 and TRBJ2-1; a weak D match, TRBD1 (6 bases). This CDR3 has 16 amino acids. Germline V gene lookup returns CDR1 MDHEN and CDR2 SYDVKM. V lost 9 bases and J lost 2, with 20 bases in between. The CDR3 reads CASRFGTTSPYNEQFF. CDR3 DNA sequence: TGTGCCAGTAGATTCGGGACAACATCCCCCTACAATGAGCAGTTCTTC.

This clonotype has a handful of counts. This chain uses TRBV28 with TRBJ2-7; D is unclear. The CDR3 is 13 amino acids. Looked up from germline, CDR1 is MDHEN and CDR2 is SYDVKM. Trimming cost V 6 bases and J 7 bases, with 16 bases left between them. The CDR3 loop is CASRASPEREQYF. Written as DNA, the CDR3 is TGTGCCAGCAGAGCGAGCCCGGAGCGAGAGCAGTACTTC.

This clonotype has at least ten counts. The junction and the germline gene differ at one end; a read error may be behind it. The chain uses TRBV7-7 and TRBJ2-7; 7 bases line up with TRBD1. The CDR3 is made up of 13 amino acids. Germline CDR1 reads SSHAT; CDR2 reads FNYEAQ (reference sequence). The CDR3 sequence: CASSSDRATEQYF. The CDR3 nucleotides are TGTGCTAGCAGCTCCGACAGGGCTACCGAGCAGTACTTC.

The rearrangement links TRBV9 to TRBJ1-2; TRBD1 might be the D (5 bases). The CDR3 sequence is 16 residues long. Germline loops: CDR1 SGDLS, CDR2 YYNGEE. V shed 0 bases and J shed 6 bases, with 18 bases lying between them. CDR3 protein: CASSVAGAGRLNGYTF. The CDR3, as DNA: TGTGCCAGCAGCGTAGCTGGGGCAGGGAGGTTGAATGGCTACACCTTC.

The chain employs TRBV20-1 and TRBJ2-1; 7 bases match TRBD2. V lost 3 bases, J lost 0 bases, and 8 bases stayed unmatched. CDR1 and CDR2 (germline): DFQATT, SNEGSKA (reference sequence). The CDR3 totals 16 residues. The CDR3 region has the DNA TGCAGTGCTAGCTCCAGCGGGAAGAGCTCCTACAATGAGCAGTTCTTC. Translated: CSASSSGKSSYNEQFF.